The 9 T cell receptor beta chains below all came from one sample that was sequenced in a study of T cell responses to AZD1222 COVID-19 vaccine. Sequencing used immunoSEQ multiplex PCR; TCRdb keeps in-frame clones, though not all of them. The sample lists roughly 120,000 clones, around 90% occurring once. This specimen was peripheral blood, taken on day 0 of AZD1222 vaccination. All receptors derive from an adult in good health.

This rearrangement joins TRBV2 to TRBJ2-1, with 7 bases lining up with TRBD1. CDR3 length equals 14 residues. V gave up 4 bases and J gave up 2 bases; unmatched junction bases: 2. The germline V gene encodes CDR1 SNHLY and CDR2 FYNNEI. CDR3: CASSGQGAYNEQFF. The CDR3 DNA reads TGTGCCAGCAGTGGTCAGGGGGCCTACAATGAGCAGTTCTTC.

The rearrangement joins TRBV9 to TRBJ1-6; D uncertain. Trimming removed 0 bases at V and 3 bases at J, with 4 bases between. Germline V gene lookup returns CDR1 SGDLS and CDR2 YYNGEE. This CDR3 is 14 amino acids long. The CDR3 reads CASSVGGYNSPLHF. CDR3 coding DNA: TGTGCCAGCAGCGTAGGGGGCTATAATTCACCCCTCCACTTT.

The chain is built from TRBV14 and TRBJ2-3; 10 bases are a match to TRBD2. Germline CDR1 is SGHDN and CDR2 is FVKESK. With 6 bases clipped from V and 6 bases from J, the junction kept 6 bases outside the gene matches. The CDR3 extends over 14 amino acids. The CDR3: CASRASGSGDTQYF. CDR3 bases: TGTGCCAGCAGGGCTAGCGGGAGCGGGGATACGCAGTATTTT.

In regard to this clone: In the same sample, other DNA sequences code for this CDR3. The genes are TRBV12-3 or TRBV12-4 and TRBJ1-2, with D perhaps TRBD1 (5 bases). The CDR3 contains 12 residues. Trimming stripped 3 bases from V and 4 bases from J, with 6 bases between. Written as DNA, the CDR3 is TGTGCCAGCAGTTTTCAGGGCTATGGCTACACCTTC. Translation gives CASSFQGYGYTF.

This chain connects TRBV7-8 to TRBJ1-6; TRBD1 might be the D (6 bases). Germline CDR1 is SGHVS and CDR2 is FQNEAQ. V lost 1 base, J lost 8 bases, and 9 bases lay in between. The CDR3 covers 14 residues. CDR3 sequence: CASSLDRVDSPLHF. DNA for the CDR3: TGTGCCAGCAGCTTAGACAGGGTTGATTCACCCCTCCACTTT.

The chain couples TRBV19 to TRBJ1-4; maybe TRBD1 (5 bases). The CDR3 has 19 residues. Trimming stripped 8 bases from V and 2 bases from J, with 27 bases between. Germline V CDR1 and CDR2: LNHDA, SQIVND (reference sequence). In DNA, the CDR3 is TGTGCCAGTCGGGGGTCTCGGGGAGGGTCCCCGGTGACTAATGAAAAACTGTTTTTT. Translating it yields CASRGSRGGSPVTNEKLFF. Based on the CDR3 plus reference TRBV19 and TRBJ1-4, the full variable domain is DGGITQSPKYLFRKEGQNVTLSCEQNLNHDAMYWYRQDPGQGLRLIYYSQIVNDFQKGDIAEGYSVSREKKESFPLTVTSAQKNPTAFYLCASRGSRGGSPVTNEKLFFGSGTQLSVL.

The J gene is TRBJ1-2, the V gene TRBV7-9; no clear D. This CDR3 contains 16 residues. Deletions cut 1 base from V and 0 bases from J, with 12 bases between. Germline lookup yields CDR1 SEHNR and CDR2 FQNEAQ (reference sequence). This CDR3 is CASSLVSWAANYGYTF. The CDR3 coding sequence is TGTGCCAGCAGCTTAGTAAGTTGGGCTGCTAACTATGGCTACACCTTC.

The chain couples TRBV6-5 to TRBJ2-3; weak D call: TRBD2 (5 bases). Germline CDR1 is MNHEY and CDR2 is SVGAGI. The V and J ends lost 6 bases and 3 bases respectively, with 10 bases between them. The CDR3 is 13 residues long. The CDR3 DNA follows: TGTGCCAGCAGACAACCGGGAACAGATACGCAGTATTTT. Translating gives CASRQPGTDTQYF.

The rearrangement joins TRBV11-2 to TRBJ1-2, with 7 bases that match TRBD1. The CDR3 has 14 amino acids. CDR1 and CDR2 (germline): SGHAT, FQNNGV. J gave up 2 bases and V 0 bases, and 0 bases lay outside the gene matches. In DNA, the CDR3 is TGTGCCAGCAGCTTAGACAGGGGGAACTATGGCTACACCTTC. This gives the protein CASSLDRGNYGYTF.